This T cell receptor beta chain was retrieved from a study of memory CD4+ T cells and cytomegalovirus serostatus. The germline CDR1 and CDR2 sequences are SEHNR and FQNEAQ (reference sequence). The CDR3 extends over 14 amino acids. The J segment lost 4 bases and the V segment lost 1 base, leaving 1 base of the junction unmatched. Single viable CD3+CD4+CD8-CD45RO+ cells were sorted as the memory CD4+ T cells. Serostatus was set by detecting CMV pp150, pp28, p38, p52 IgG. After thawing, CD4+ T cells were positively selected. Only in-frame clones appear in the TCRdb table, and some are missing; sequencing was by immunoSEQ multiplex PCR. Of about 31,000 clones listed, approximately 72% were seen once; the top ten hold less than 0.65%.

The rearrangement links TRBV7-9 to TRBJ1-1; 9 bases fit TRBD1. The material sequenced was memory CD4+ T cells from blood. This receptor was identified in an adult in good health and CMV-seronegative. Some clones in this sample may be carry-over from other donors' samples. The CDR3 nucleotides are TGTGCCAGCAGCTTAGTGGACAGGGGCACTGAAGCTTTCTTT. Its protein is CASSLVDRGTEAFF.